This note documents a single T cell receptor (beta chain) sequence. The sample originates from a study of neoadjuvant anti-PD-1 for oral cavity cancer. Clones were sequenced by immunoSEQ multiplex PCR, and TCRdb holds only the in-frame ones, with some missing. The sample comprises about 42,000 clones, about three quarters of which are singletons, and 4.5% to 5% rests with the top ten. Time point denoted: after neoadjuvant nivolumab, at surgical resection. These newly diagnosed stage II-IVA oral cavity squamous cell carcinoma patients had no prior systemic or radiation treatment. The specimen was PBMCs, collected after nivolumab (anti-PD-1) treatment. The clonotype was recovered from a person between 40 and 79 years old with oral cavity squamous cell carcinoma.

The CDR3 coding sequence is TGTGCCAGCTCAGGGGACAGGGGAATGGGCGAGCAGTACTTC. Residues: CASSGDRGMGEQYF. The chain is built from TRBV18 and TRBJ2-7; TRBD1 agrees at 10 bases. This CDR3 is built from 14 residues. V was clipped by 5 bases and J by 6 bases; unmatched bases: 7. Germline CDR1 and CDR2: KGHSH and LQKENI.